The 8 T cell receptor beta chains in this list originate from one sample, sequenced in a study of CD8 T cells in cerebrospinal fluid in Alzheimer's disease (TCRdb year 2020). The library was made by 10x single-cell sequencing. The sequencer listed for this sample is NextSeq 550. Following reprocessing of the reads by TCRdb, the data hold one row per CDR3 protein sequence and no DNA is available. This sample's listing comprises about 1,400 distinct CDR3 sequences. Roughly a tenth of the sample is held by the ten biggest clonotypes. The sequencing input was cerebrospinal fluid. The origin of the receptors is a human donor with mild cognitive impairment.

This clonotype registers medium-sized by frequency. V gene TRBV2 combines with J gene TRBJ1-6; TCRdb names TRBD1, which stays unverified in the absence of DNA. The CDR3 covers 15 residues. The V gene's germline CDR1 is SNHLY and CDR2 FYNNEI. The CDR3 sequence: CASSSQGPRGSPLHF.

Frequency places this clonotype as medium-sized (0.01 to 0.1%). This rearrangement joins TRBV2 to TRBJ2-7; TCRdb's D gene call, TRBD1, goes unchecked for lack of DNA. The CDR3 is 14 residues long. CDR1 is SNHLY, CDR2 FYNNEI, per germline. The CDR3 region is CAGKGGQDSYEQYF.

This clonotype ranks as medium-sized in terms of frequency. The chain combines TRBV12-3 or TRBV12-4 with TRBJ1-3; TCRdb reports TRBD1, a call that lacks DNA to check it against. This CDR3 comprises 15 residues. The CDR3 spells CASSLQGFSGNTIYF.

This clonotype is identified as medium-sized (0.01 to 0.1%) from frequency. The chain couples TRBV9 to TRBJ2-1; TCRdb indicates TRBD1, and absent DNA this call remains unverified. The CDR3 has 18 residues. Germline CDR1 SGDLS, CDR2 YYNGEE. CDR3 in amino acids: CASSVKLLAWAGSDEQFF.

This clonotype ranks as medium-sized in terms of frequency. This sequence joins TRBV6-6 and TRBJ1-6. The length of the CDR3 is 12 residues. Germline V gene data show CDR1 as MNHNY and CDR2 as SVGAGI (reference sequence). CDR3 in amino acids: CASSYVDSPLHF.

This chain connects TRBV6-2 or TRBV6-3 to TRBJ1-2; TCRdb's D gene call, TRBD1, goes unchecked for lack of DNA. Per the germline V gene, CDR1 is MNHEY and CDR2 is SVGEGT. The CDR3 is 14 residues long. This chain's CDR3 is CASRSTGGSYGYTF.

By frequency, this clonotype registers medium-sized (0.01 to 0.1%). The rearrangement links TRBV12-3 or TRBV12-4 to TRBJ1-5; the TCRdb D gene call, TRBD1, has no DNA to confirm it. CDR3 length: 16 residues. The CDR3 spells CASSLLGGRGIQPQHF.

Its frequency marks this clonotype as large (0.1 to 1%). The chain has TRBV7-2 and TRBJ1-5; TCRdb's D call, TRBD1, is unchecked because there is no DNA. The CDR3 is 15 amino acids. The germline V gene has CDR1 SGHTA and CDR2 FQGNSA. Here the CDR3 reads CASSLVQGSNQPQHF.